Listed below are T cell receptor beta chains from one sample, sequenced in a study of blood T cell repertoires in COVID-19. Assay used: immunoSEQ multiplex PCR; TCRdb lists only in-frame clones, some missing. The sample yields some 180,000 clones, 88% seen once. The sample was peripheral blood. The receptors were gathered from a man aged 50 to 60 who had recovered from COVID-19. Both conserved end residues are part of each CDR3. Fields, in order: CDR3 protein, CDR3 DNA, D gene, V gene, clone size, J gene. A D gene is named only where the DNA matches it firmly. Some rows mark clone size as missing; the rest say once, few, many or name a class of expanded clone.

CASSSLQGAVPANEQFF	TGCGCCAGCAGCTCATTACAGGGGGCCGTTCCCGCCAATGAGCAGTTCTTC	TRBD1	TRBV5-1	.	TRBJ2-1
CAISVLAGAYNEQFF	TGTGCCATCAGTGTTCTAGCGGGAGCCTACAATGAGCAGTTCTTC	TRBD2	TRBV10-3	.	TRBJ2-1
CASSDRGNYYEQYF	TGTGCCAGCAGCGACAGGGGTAACTACTACGAGCAGTACTTC	TRBD1	TRBV7-9	.	TRBJ2-7
CASSQTDRRNTEAFF	TGTGCCAGCAGCCAAACGGACAGACGGAACACTGAAGCTTTCTTT	.	TRBV7-8	.	TRBJ1-1
CASSITYRENIQYF	TGTGCCAGTAGTATAACCTACAGGGAAAACATTCAGTACTTC	.	TRBV19	.	TRBJ2-4
CASRPQGIRSSGNTIYF	TGTGCCAGCAGGCCGCAGGGGATCCGAAGCTCTGGAAACACCATATATTTT	.	TRBV7-9	.	TRBJ1-3
CASSEDGDSNQPQHF	TGTGCCAGCAGTGAAGACGGGGATAGCAATCAGCCCCAGCATTTT	.	TRBV2	.	TRBJ1-5
CASSIGVSGGFDNQPQHF	TGTGCCAGTAGTATAGGGGTTTCAGGGGGCTTTGACAATCAGCCCCAGCATTTT	TRBD1	TRBV19	few	TRBJ1-5
CAWDPQGTGELFF	TGTGCCTGGGACCCACAGGGCACCGGGGAGCTGTTTTTT	.	TRBV30	.	TRBJ2-2
CASSPTSGGAADTQYF	TGTGCCAGCAGCCCAACTAGCGGGGGGGCCGCAGATACGCAGTATTTT	TRBD2	TRBV9	.	TRBJ2-3
CASSLATGDTDTQYF	TGTGCCAGCAGCTTGGCGACAGGTGACACAGATACGCAGTATTTT	.	TRBV7-9	.	TRBJ2-3
CASSPNRGRNEKLFF	TGTGCCAGCAGCCCCAACAGGGGGCGTAATGAAAAACTGTTTTTT	TRBD1	TRBV7-7	.	TRBJ1-4
CASSQDVVDEQYF	TGCGCCAGCAGCCAAGACGTAGTCGACGAGCAGTACTTC	.	TRBV4-3	.	TRBJ2-7
CANQGADEQFF	TGCGCCAACCAGGGGGCCGATGAGCAGTTCTTC	TRBD1	TRBV10-1	.	TRBJ2-1
CASSIGRDRGHEQYF	TGTGCCAGTAGTATAGGGAGGGACAGGGGCCACGAGCAGTACTTC	TRBD1	TRBV19	.	TRBJ2-7
CASSPGLAGAYNEQFF	TGTGCCAGCAGTCCCGGACTAGCGGGGGCCTACAATGAGCAGTTCTTC	TRBD2	TRBV6-6	.	TRBJ2-1
CASRPLTGEGSNQPQHF	TGTGCCAGCCGACCTCTGACAGGGGAAGGTAGCAATCAGCCCCAGCATTTT	TRBD1	TRBV27	.	TRBJ1-5
CASSQGSYEQYF	TGTGCCAGCAGTCAGGGGTCCTACGAGCAGTACTTC	.	TRBV6-6	.	TRBJ2-7
CASITGLSYNSPLHF	TGTGCCAGCATTACGGGTCTCTCCTATAATTCACCCCTCCACTTT	.	TRBV28	.	TRBJ1-6
CASSLDGGAGETQYF	TGTGCCAGCAGCTTAGACGGGGGAGCGGGAGAGACCCAGTACTTC	.	TRBV7-2	.	TRBJ2-5
CASSWTGSSYEQYF	TGTGCCAGCAGTTGGACGGGGTCTTCCTACGAGCAGTACTTC	.	TRBV27	.	TRBJ2-7
CASSLATGDSQGGYTF	TGTGCCAGCAGCTTAGCCACAGGGGATAGTCAAGGGGGCTACACCTTC	TRBD1	TRBV7-8	.	TRBJ1-2
CSASLTPGQGSSPLHF	TGCAGTGCTAGTCTGACCCCGGGACAGGGTTCTTCACCCCTCCACTTT	TRBD1	TRBV20-1	.	TRBJ1-6
CASRRGGAEAFF	TGTGCCAGCCGAAGGGGGGGCGCCGAAGCTTTCTTT	.	TRBV19	once	TRBJ1-1
CASSLASGSDTQYF	TGTGCCAGCAGCTTGGCTAGCGGGAGTGATACGCAGTATTTT	TRBD2	TRBV5-4	.	TRBJ2-3
CASSIGGVDGYTF	TGTGCCAGTAGTATCGGGGGGGTTGATGGCTACACCTTC	.	TRBV19	.	TRBJ1-2
CASSLALGNTIYF	TGTGCCAGCAGTTTGGCCCTTGGAAACACCATATATTTT	.	TRBV12-3/TRBV12-4	.	TRBJ1-3
CATSRDPGMNTGELFF	TGTGCCACCAGCAGAGATCCGGGAATGAACACCGGGGAGCTGTTTTTT	.	TRBV15	once	TRBJ2-2
CASKGRTARSSGNTIYF	TGTGCCAGCAAGGGTAGGACAGCTCGGTCCTCTGGAAACACCATATATTTT	.	TRBV6-4	.	TRBJ1-3
CASSLGDRDMNTEAFF	TGTGCCAGCAGCTTAGGGGACAGGGACATGAACACTGAAGCTTTCTTT	TRBD1	TRBV13	.	TRBJ1-1
CASSSLSYNEQFF	TGTGCCAGTAGTAGTTTATCCTACAATGAGCAGTTCTTC	.	TRBV19	.	TRBJ2-1
CASSLTLAGGSETQYF	TGTGCCAGCAGTTTAACACTAGCGGGAGGGAGCGAGACCCAGTACTTC	TRBD2	TRBV6-5	.	TRBJ2-5
CASSHHLQGWGNEQFF	TGCGCCAGCAGTCACCACCTACAGGGATGGGGCAATGAGCAGTTCTTC	.	TRBV4-3	.	TRBJ2-1
CASSEEREEGGELFF	TGTGCCAGCAGTGAGGAGCGGGAGGAGGGCGGGGAGCTGTTTTTT	TRBD2	TRBV2	.	TRBJ2-2
CASSPGQPNEKLFF	TGTGCCAGCTCACCGGGACAGCCTAATGAAAAACTGTTTTTT	TRBD1	TRBV18	.	TRBJ1-4
CASSLYYQPQHF	TGTGCCAGCAGCTTATATTATCAGCCCCAGCATTTT	.	TRBV7-6	.	TRBJ1-5
CASSYLRTGVQPQHF	TGTGCCAGCAGTTACCTCCGGACAGGTGTCCAGCCCCAGCATTTT	TRBD1	TRBV6-2/TRBV6-3	.	TRBJ1-5
CASSRDSRGSGNTIYF	TGTGCCAGCAGCCGGGACAGCCGAGGTTCTGGAAACACCATATATTTT	TRBD1	TRBV11-2	.	TRBJ1-3
CASRLTEQVHEQFF	TGTGCCAGCAGGCTGACCGAGCAGGTGCATGAGCAGTTCTTC	.	TRBV7-2	.	TRBJ2-1
CASSQEGQLSHEQYF	TGTGCCAGCAGCCAAGAGGGTCAGCTTAGCCACGAGCAGTACTTC	.	TRBV4-2	.	TRBJ2-7
CASSPGQEMNTEAFF	TGTGCCAGCTCACCAGGACAGGAGATGAACACTGAAGCTTTCTTT	TRBD1	TRBV18	.	TRBJ1-1
CAIGPRERGIYEQYF	TGTGCCATCGGCCCGAGGGAGCGGGGTATCTACGAGCAGTACTTC	TRBD2	TRBV10-3	.	TRBJ2-7
CASSQGFPEPQHF	TGTGCCAGCAGCCAAGGATTTCCGGAGCCCCAGCATTTT	.	TRBV14	.	TRBJ1-5
CASSPVRGTYEQYF	TGTGCCAGCAGCCCGGTTAGAGGAACCTACGAGCAGTACTTC	.	TRBV5-6	.	TRBJ2-7
CASSRTGGHYEQYF	TGTGCCAGCAGCAGGACAGGGGGCCACTACGAGCAGTACTTC	TRBD1	TRBV6-2/TRBV6-3	.	TRBJ2-7
CASSLDIAGATSTDTQYF	TGCGCCAGCAGCTTGGATATAGCGGGGGCTACTAGCACAGATACGCAGTATTTT	TRBD2	TRBV5-1	.	TRBJ2-3
CASSGVSTGGYTF	TGTGCCAGCAGTGGGGTATCGACAGGAGGCTACACCTTC	.	TRBV25-1	.	TRBJ1-2
CASRGLSYEQYF	TGTGCCAGTAGAGGACTCTCCTACGAGCAGTACTTC	.	TRBV19	once	TRBJ2-7
CASSPRIHGELFF	TGTGCCAGCAGTCCTAGGATTCACGGGGAGCTGTTTTTT	.	TRBV11-2	.	TRBJ2-2
CASSDTQGAFWTEAFF	TGTGCCAGCAGTGACACACAGGGGGCATTTTGGACTGAAGCTTTCTTT	TRBD1	TRBV6-1	.	TRBJ1-1
CASSEEEAVAGREYEQYF	TGTGCCAGCAGTGAAGAGGAGGCGGTCGCAGGGCGGGAGTACGAGCAGTACTTC	TRBD2	TRBV6-1	.	TRBJ2-7
CASSAGTGVYEQYF	TGTGCCAGCAGTGCCGGGACAGGGGTCTACGAGCAGTACTTC	TRBD1	TRBV2	.	TRBJ2-7
CASSTGQLEAFF	TGTGCCAGCAGTACGGGACAGCTTGAAGCTTTCTTT	TRBD1	TRBV6-2/TRBV6-3	few	TRBJ1-1
CASRQGRGDEQFF	TGTGCCAGCAGACAGGGGCGAGGGGATGAGCAGTTCTTC	TRBD1	TRBV25-1	.	TRBJ2-1
CASSLDDTQYF	TGTGCCAGCTCGCTAGATGATACGCAGTATTTT	.	TRBV27	.	TRBJ2-3
CASSLTGRGSPLHF	TGTGCCAGCAGCCTGACAGGGAGAGGGTCACCCCTCCACTTT	TRBD1	TRBV14	few	TRBJ1-6
CASSQGSGDNEQFF	TGCGCCAGCAGCCAAGGGTCGGGGGACAATGAGCAGTTCTTC	.	TRBV4-3	.	TRBJ2-1
CASSAAGTGDNEQFF	TGTGCCAGCAGTGCCGCCGGGACAGGAGACAATGAGCAGTTCTTC	TRBD1	TRBV6-4	.	TRBJ2-1
CASSFDRSSYNSPLHF	TGTGCCAGCAGCTTTGACAGGAGCTCCTATAATTCACCCCTCCACTTT	.	TRBV5-4	.	TRBJ1-6
CASSFSVAEAFF	TGTGCCAGCAGTTTTAGTGTAGCTGAAGCTTTCTTT	.	TRBV12-3/TRBV12-4	.	TRBJ1-1